The clone carrying this T cell receptor (beta chain) occurred a few times. CDR3 length: 12 residues. Germline lookup yields CDR1 SNHLY and CDR2 FYNNEI. V dropped 6 bases and J dropped 9 bases, with 15 bases sitting between them. The sample belongs to a study of blood T cell repertoires in COVID-19. The assay was immunoSEQ multiplex PCR, and TCRdb's table has in-frame clones only and misses some. The table shows 150,000 or so clones, with about 83% occurring only once. A COVID-19 case had been met by exposed participants during the 2 weeks before study entry. This sequence originates from a woman aged 45-59 years who had been exposed to COVID-19. The chain uses TRBV2 and TRBJ2-7, with no clear D. Specimen: PBMCs or T cells enriched from blood (not recorded which). The CDR3 DNA follows: TGTGCCAGCAGACTACTCGGTGGAACGCAGTACTTC. This gives the protein CASRLLGGTQYF.